This TCR beta chain derives from a study of T cells in Graves' hyperthyroidism and ophthalmopathy. About the research overall: Peripheral blood was acquired at first diagnosis, ahead of any therapy whatsoever.

This clonotype was seen ten or more times. Its antigen is not known. RNA transcripts served as the template for amplifying TCR beta CDR3 regions. An initial round of RT-PCR targeting the TCR CDR3 relied on the HTBI primer set. From the multiplex PCR reads, TCRdb called clonotypes with MiXCR, one entry per CDR3 protein. Of under 400,000 distinct CDR3 sequences detected, approximately 15% appear once; the ten largest clones hold 11%. Study results and limitations: Progression to ophthalmopathy was predicted a median of about six months early. A model of 13 V-J features distinguished ophthalmopathy from stable hyperthyroidism.

V lost 5 bases and J 3 bases, leaving 14 bases between the germline ends. CDR1 is KGHSH, CDR2 LQKENI, per germline. The CDR3 spans 14 residues. Sequencing was performed on blood. This sequence was found in a woman in her sixties with Graves' hyperthyroidism. The J gene is TRBJ2-7, the V gene TRBV18; no clear D gene. The CDR3 reads CASSSQYNNYEQYF. The CDR3 bases are TGTGCCAGCTCATCCCAGTATAACAACTACGAGCAGTACTTC.